This T cell receptor (beta chain) was found in a study of CD8 T cells in ankylosing spondylitis. Study observations and caveats: Peripheral blood held disease-linked clones only at relatively low frequency, and these were CD8+. Seven to nine highly homologous variants formed a TCR beta motif that appeared characteristic of ankylosing spondylitis blood.

TCRdb ran MiXCR on the 5' RACE reads and lists one entry per CDR3 protein. The sample lists hundreds of thousands of distinct CDR3 sequences, 10% to 15% occurring once. CDR1 is SGHNT and CDR2 is YYREEE in the germline V gene (reference sequence). V lost 0 bases to trimming and J lost 0 bases, with 10 bases between them. The CDR3 has 15 amino acids. Regarding this clonotype: What it recognizes is unknown.

The rearrangement joins TRBV5-4 to TRBJ2-7; maybe TRBD1 (5 bases). The source material was blood, either unsorted or a sorted T cell fraction (not recorded which). The source of this sequence is a male donor with ankylosing spondylitis. The CDR3 DNA is TGTGCCAGCAGCTTGGAAGGCAGGGACTCCTACGAGCAGTACTTC. Translating it yields CASSLEGRDSYEQYF.